The 7 T cell receptor beta chains reported below all come from one sample, sequenced in a study of HIV-infected patients and healthy controls. Whole blood was used without fractionation, so all unsorted peripheral T cells were included. Reverse transcription used 450 to 650 ng RNA and constant-region primers for alpha and beta. Using multiplexing indices, alpha and beta chain libraries were generated apart by chain-specific third strand synthesis. In TCRdb, the 5' RACE reads were re-called with MiXCR into one record per CDR3 protein. The top ten clones hold roughly 11% of a sample with some 20,000 distinct CDR3 sequences, more than 10% of them seen once. The material sequenced was blood. The source is an adult in good health.

Many counts were recorded for this clonotype. The chain carries TRBV27 and TRBJ2-3; no clear D. V lost 5 bases and J 2 bases, leaving 8 bases between the germline ends. The CDR3 is 13 residues long. Germline loops: CDR1 MNHEY, CDR2 SMNVEV (reference sequence). The CDR3 spells CASSQHNTDTQYF. In nucleotides, the CDR3 is TGTGCCAGCAGTCAGCACAACACAGATACGCAGTATTTT.

This clonotype was detected only a few times. The gene calls are TRBV5-8 and TRBJ1-5, with no clear D. Trimming pared 2 bases from V and 7 bases from J, leaving 10 bases between. In germline, CDR1 is SGHTS, CDR2 YDEGEE. The CDR3 totals 13 residues. The CDR3 DNA reads as TGTGCCAGCAGCTTCTGGGAGTACCAGCCCCAGCATTTT. Residues: CASSFWEYQPQHF.

This clonotype came up many times. The J gene is TRBJ2-7, the V gene TRBV18; 9 nucleotides match TRBD2. The V and J ends lost 2 bases and 5 bases, in that order; junction bases with no gene match: 4. Per the germline V gene, CDR1 is KGHSH and CDR2 is LQKENI. The CDR3 spans 14 residues. The CDR3 reads CASSPAGTSNEQYF. In DNA, the CDR3 is TGTGCCAGCTCACCAGCCGGGACTAGCAACGAGCAGTACTTC.

This clonotype was counted many times. This chain links TRBV6-1 with TRBJ1-4; D is unresolved. V gave up 3 bases and J gave up 5 bases, with 7 bases separating them. Germline loops: CDR1 MNHNS, CDR2 SASEGT. This CDR3 is 13 amino acids long. The CDR3 spells CASSDYINEKLFF. CDR3 sequence (DNA): TGTGCCAGCAGTGATTACATAAATGAAAAACTGTTTTTT.

Many counts were recorded for this clonotype. The CDR3 sequence is CASSPWDRGNNEQFF. The CDR3 DNA is TGTGCCAGCAGTCCATGGGACAGAGGAAACAATGAGCAGTTCTTC. The rearrangement links TRBV12-3 or TRBV12-4 to TRBJ2-1, with 7 nucleotides matching TRBD1. CDR3 size: 15 residues. J lost 5 bases, V lost 5 bases, and 9 bases had no gene match.

This clonotype is medium-sized. V and J are TRBV4-2 and TRBJ2-5, with D perhaps matching TRBD2 (5 bases). The CDR3 runs to 16 residues. Germline V gene sequence: CDR1 LGHNA, CDR2 YNFKEQ. V was clipped by 1 base and J by 1 base, with 13 bases between them. The CDR3 reads CASSQGRLDSQETQYF. The CDR3 DNA reads TGTGCCAGCAGCCAAGGTCGCCTGGACTCCCAAGAGACCCAGTACTTC.

This clonotype was picked up a small number of times. The chain employs TRBV20-1 and TRBJ2-3; 8 nucleotides line up with TRBD2. Germline loops: CDR1 DFQATT, CDR2 SNEGSKA (reference sequence). Germline trimming cut 3 bases from V and 3 bases from J; bases unmatched to any gene: 2. CDR3 size: 13 residues. The CDR3: CSASGGGTDTQYF. In nucleotides, the CDR3 is TGCAGTGCTAGCGGGGGGGGTACAGATACGCAGTATTTT.